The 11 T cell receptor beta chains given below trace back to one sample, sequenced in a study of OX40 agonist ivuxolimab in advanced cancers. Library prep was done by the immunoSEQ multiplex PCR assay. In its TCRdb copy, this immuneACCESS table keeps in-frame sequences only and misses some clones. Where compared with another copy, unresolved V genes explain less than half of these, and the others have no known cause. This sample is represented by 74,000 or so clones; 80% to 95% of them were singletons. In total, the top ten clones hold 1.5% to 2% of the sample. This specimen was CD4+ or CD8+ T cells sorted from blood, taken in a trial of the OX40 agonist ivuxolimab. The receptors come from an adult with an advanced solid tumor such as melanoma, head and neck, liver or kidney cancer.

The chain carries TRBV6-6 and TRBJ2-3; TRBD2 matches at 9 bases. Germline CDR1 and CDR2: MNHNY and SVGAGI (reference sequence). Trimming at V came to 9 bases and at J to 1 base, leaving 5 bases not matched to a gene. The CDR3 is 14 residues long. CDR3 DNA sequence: TGTGCCAGTAAGGAGCGGGGGGGCACAGATACGCAGTATTTT. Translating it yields CASKERGGTDTQYF.

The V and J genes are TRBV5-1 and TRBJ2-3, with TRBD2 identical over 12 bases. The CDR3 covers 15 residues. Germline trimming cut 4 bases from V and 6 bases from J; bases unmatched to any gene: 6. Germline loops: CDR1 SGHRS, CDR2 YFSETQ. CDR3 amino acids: CASSLTSGGWDTQYF. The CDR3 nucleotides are TGCGCCAGCAGCCTGACTAGCGGGGGTTGGGATACGCAGTATTTT.

CDR3 nucleotides: TGTGCCAGCAGCTTGGGGACCCGACTGGGAAGGGTTGCAACTAATGAAAAACTGTTTTTT. It is translated as CASSLGTRLGRVATNEKLFF. This chain links TRBV11-3 with TRBJ1-4, with D maybe TRBD1 (5 bases). The CDR3 spans 20 residues. Trimming pared 3 bases from V and 0 bases from J, leaving 23 bases between. The germline gives CDR1 SGHNT, CDR2 YENEEA.

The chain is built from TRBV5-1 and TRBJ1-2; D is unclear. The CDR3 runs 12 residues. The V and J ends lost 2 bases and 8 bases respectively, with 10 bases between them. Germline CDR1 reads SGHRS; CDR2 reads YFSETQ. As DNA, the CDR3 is TGCGCCAGCAGCTTTGCGGAGGAGGGCTACACCTTC. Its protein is CASSFAEEGYTF.

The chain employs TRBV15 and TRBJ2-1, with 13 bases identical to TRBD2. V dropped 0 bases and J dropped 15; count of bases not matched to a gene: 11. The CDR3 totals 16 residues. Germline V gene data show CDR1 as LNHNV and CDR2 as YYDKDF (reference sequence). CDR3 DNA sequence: TGTGCCACCAGCAGAGATACTAGCGGGGGGGCTTCCCCTCGGTTCTTC. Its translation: CATSRDTSGGASPRFF.

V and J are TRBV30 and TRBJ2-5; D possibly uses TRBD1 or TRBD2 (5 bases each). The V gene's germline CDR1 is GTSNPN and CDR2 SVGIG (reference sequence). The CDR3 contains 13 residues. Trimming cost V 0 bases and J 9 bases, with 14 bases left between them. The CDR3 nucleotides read TGTGCCTGGAGTGTCAGGGAGTTAGGGGCCCAGTACTTC. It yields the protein CAWSVRELGAQYF. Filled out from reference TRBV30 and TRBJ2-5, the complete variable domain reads SQTIHQWPATLVQPVGSPLSLECTVEGTSNPNLYWYRQAAGRGLQLLFYSVGIGQISSEVPQNLSASRPQDRQFILSSKKLLLSDSGFYLCAWSVRELGAQYFGPGTRLLVL.

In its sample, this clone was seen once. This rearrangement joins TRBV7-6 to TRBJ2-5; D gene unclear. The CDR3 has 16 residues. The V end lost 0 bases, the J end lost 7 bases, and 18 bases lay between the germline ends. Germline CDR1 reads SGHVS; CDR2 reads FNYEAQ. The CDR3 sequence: CASSLAPDPGSGTQYF. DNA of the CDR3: TGTGCCAGCAGCTTAGCACCAGATCCCGGTTCGGGGACCCAGTACTTC.

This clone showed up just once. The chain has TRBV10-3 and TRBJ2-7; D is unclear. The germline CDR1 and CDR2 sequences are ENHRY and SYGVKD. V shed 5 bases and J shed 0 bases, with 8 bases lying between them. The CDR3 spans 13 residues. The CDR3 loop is CAISKDSSYEQYF. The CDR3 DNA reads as TGTGCCATCAGTAAAGATAGCTCCTACGAGCAGTACTTC.

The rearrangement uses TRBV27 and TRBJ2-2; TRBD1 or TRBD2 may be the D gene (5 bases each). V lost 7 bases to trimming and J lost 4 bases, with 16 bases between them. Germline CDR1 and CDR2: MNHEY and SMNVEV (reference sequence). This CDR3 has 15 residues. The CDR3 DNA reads TGTGCCAGCAAATTGGGGGATTTGAGCACCGGGGAGCTGTTTTTT. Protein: CASKLGDLSTGELFF.

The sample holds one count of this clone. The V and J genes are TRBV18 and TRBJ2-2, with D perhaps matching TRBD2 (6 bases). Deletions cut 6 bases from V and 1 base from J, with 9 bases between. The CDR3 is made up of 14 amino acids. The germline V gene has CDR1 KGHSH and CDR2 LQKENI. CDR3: CASSGGENTGELFF. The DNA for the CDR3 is TGTGCCAGCTCGGGCGGGGAGAACACCGGGGAGCTGTTTTTT. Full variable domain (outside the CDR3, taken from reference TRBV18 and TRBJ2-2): NAGVMQNPRHLVRRRGQEARLRCSPMKGHSHVYWYRQLPEEGLKFMVYLQKENIIDESGMPKERFSAEFPKEGPSILRIQQVVRGDSAAYFCASSGGENTGELFFGEGSRLTVL.

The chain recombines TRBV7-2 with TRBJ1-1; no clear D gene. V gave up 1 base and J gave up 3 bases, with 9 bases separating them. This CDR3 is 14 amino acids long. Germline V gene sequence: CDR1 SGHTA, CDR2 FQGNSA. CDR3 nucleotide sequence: TGTGCCAGCAGCTTAGTCGGCCGATACACTGAAGCTTTCTTT. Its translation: CASSLVGRYTEAFF.